The 21 T cell receptor beta chains below come from one sample, sequenced in a study of blood T cells in healthy people across ages. The use of a sample-barcoded 5' primer and a J-beta primer mix characterized a second PCR of about 7 to 12 cycles. TCRdb processed the 5' RACE reads anew with MiXCR; each CDR3 protein has one entry. Of 800,000 to 950,000 distinct CDR3 sequences listed, about 29% are singletons. These data were likewise used in another study, on T cells of mothers and their children.

Sequenced material: blood. The receptor set was obtained from a woman aged 40 to 49 in good health.

This clonotype was detected only a few times. A much more abundant neighbour one base away suggests this may be a read error. This sequence joins TRBV12-3 or TRBV12-4 and TRBJ2-6; D unresolved. The CDR3 sequence is 15 residues long. In nucleotides, the CDR3 is TGTGCCTGCAGTTTCCGTGGCTCTGGGGCCAACGTCCTGACTTTC. Translated, it gives CACSFRGSGANVLTF.

This clonotype has a handful of counts. V gene TRBV7-9 combines with J gene TRBJ2-7; D uncertain. CDR1 is SEHNR and CDR2 is FQNEAQ in the germline V gene (reference sequence). The CDR3 covers 15 residues. V lost 2 bases and J 6 bases, leaving 17 bases between the germline ends. The CDR3 sequence is CASSLLGGSSGEQYF. Here the CDR3 DNA reads TGTGCCAGCAGCTTATTAGGCGGATCCTCAGGCGAGCAGTACTTC.

This chain joins TRBV19 and TRBJ2-7; 12 bases are shared with TRBD1. Germline CDR1 reads LNHDA; CDR2 reads SQIVND (reference sequence). CDR3 length: 15 amino acids. V was pared by 5 bases and J by 6 bases, with 8 bases of the junction left unmatched. The DNA of the CDR3 is TGTGCCAGTAGTCCCCGTGGGACAGGGGGCGCCGAGCAGTACTTC. Translated: CASSPRGTGGAEQYF.

This clonotype was seen ten or more times. A much larger clonotype is one base distant, so this may be a read error. The rearrangement uses TRBV28 and TRBJ2-7, with D perhaps TRBD2 (5 bases). Trimming pared 6 bases from V and 12 bases from J, leaving 24 bases between. This CDR3 is 14 amino acids long. Germline CDR1 MDHEN, CDR2 SYDVKM. CDR3 amino acids: CASRLEGIPWIAYF. The CDR3 nucleotides read TGTGCCAGCAGGTTAGAGGGAATCCCCTGGATCGCGTACTTC.

The table lists this clonotype with many counts. The chain combines TRBV18 with TRBJ2-1; D is perhaps TRBD1 or TRBD2 (5 bases each). The CDR3 runs 14 residues. The germline V gene has CDR1 KGHSH and CDR2 LQKENI. V lost 0 bases and J 8 bases, leaving 11 bases between the germline ends. CDR3: CASSPPGTRDEQFF. DNA for the CDR3: TGTGCCAGCTCACCACCCGGGACCAGGGATGAGCAGTTCTTC.

At least ten counts were recorded for this clonotype. V gene TRBV6-6 combines with J gene TRBJ2-1, with D possibly called TRBD1 or TRBD2 (5 bases each). Trimming stripped 6 bases from V and 5 bases from J, with 8 bases between. The germline V gene encodes CDR1 MNHNY and CDR2 SVGAGI (reference sequence). This CDR3 comprises 12 residues. CDR3 nucleotide sequence: TGTGCCAGCAGGCAGGGAGACAATGAGCAGTTCTTC. Residues: CASRQGDNEQFF.

The rearrangement links TRBV6-5 to TRBJ2-3, with a tentative D call TRBD2 (7 bases). V dropped 6 bases and J dropped 8 bases, with 21 bases sitting between them. Germline V gene sequence: CDR1 MNHEY, CDR2 SVGAGI. The CDR3 is made up of 15 amino acids. This CDR3 is CASSWEGGGRTTQYF. The CDR3 bases are TGTGCCAGCAGCTGGGAGGGCGGGGGCCGGACTACGCAGTATTTT.

This clonotype was seen ten or more times. The J gene is TRBJ2-4, the V gene TRBV6-5; maybe TRBD1 (6 bases). The CDR3 loop spans 17 amino acids. The V gene's germline CDR1 is MNHEY and CDR2 SVGAGI. Trimming left V 0 bases short and J 3 bases short, with 15 bases between. The CDR3 region is CASSYSTGTRDKNIQYF. The CDR3 DNA reads TGTGCCAGCAGTTACTCAACCGGGACAAGGGACAAAAACATTCAGTACTTC.

Concerning this clonotype itself: A read error may be the cause here, since a much bigger clone is one base away. This chain links TRBV28 with TRBJ2-3; D gene ambiguous. The germline gives CDR1 MDHEN, CDR2 SYDVKM. CDR3 length equals 12 residues. Written as DNA, the CDR3 is TGTGCCAGGAGTTTTAGGATGGGTACGCAGTATTTT. Protein sequence: CARSFRMGTQYF.

This clonotype showed up just once. A single base separates this from a much larger clone, so it may be a read error. V usage is TRBV12-3 or TRBV12-4 and J usage is TRBJ2-1; D is perhaps TRBD2 (6 bases). The CDR3 is 15 amino acids. Trimming removed 5 bases at V and 3 bases at J, with 14 bases between. The CDR3 nucleotides are TGTGCCAGCAGTCATCGGGGGAATAGCTACAATGAGCAGTTCTTC. Protein product: CASSHRGNSYNEQFF.

J is TRBJ1-6 and V is TRBV4-3; D is unresolved. Germline CDR1 and CDR2: LGHNA and YSLEER. CDR3 length equals 17 residues. Trimming pared 0 bases from V and 1 base from J, leaving 10 bases between. DNA of the CDR3: TGCGCCAGCAGCCAAGAGGCTCTGGGGTCCTATAATTCACCCCTCCACTTT. Translating it yields CASSQEALGSYNSPLHF.

The chain employs TRBV27 and TRBJ1-1; D is possibly TRBD1 (6 bases). Trimming left V 8 bases short and J 8 bases short, with 18 bases between. This CDR3 has 13 amino acids. Germline V CDR1 and CDR2: MNHEY, SMNVEV (reference sequence). The CDR3 protein is CASGRWGAGEAFF. For the CDR3, the DNA is TGTGCCAGCGGCCGTTGGGGGGCGGGGGAAGCTTTCTTT.

This clonotype was observed at least ten times. The genes are TRBV7-9 and TRBJ2-7; D possibly corresponds to TRBD1 (5 bases). The V end lost 5 bases, the J end lost 0 bases, and 14 bases lay between the germline ends. CDR1 is SEHNR, CDR2 FQNEAQ, per germline (reference sequence). The CDR3 length is 15 residues. The CDR3 nucleotides read TGTGCCAGCAGCCGATCGGACACCAGCTCCTACGAGCAGTACTTC. This gives the protein CASSRSDTSSYEQYF.

The V and J genes are TRBV5-1 and TRBJ2-1; 7 bases match TRBD2. The CDR3 is 14 residues long. CDR1 and CDR2 from the germline V gene are SGHRS and YFSETQ. J was trimmed by 8 bases and V by 4 bases; bases with no gene match: 9. DNA of the CDR3: TGCGCCAGCAGCCCCAGCGGGGTTATCGATGAGCAGTTCTTC. Protein product: CASSPSGVIDEQFF.

The chain carries TRBV3-1 and TRBJ1-5; possible D gene TRBD1, 5 bases. From germline, CDR1 is LGHDT and CDR2 YNNKEL (reference sequence). This CDR3 has 15 residues. Trimming left V 0 bases short and J 7 bases short, with 13 bases between. CDR3 bases: TGTGCCAGCAGCCAAGATGGGGGGGGAATGCAGCCCCAGCATTTT. Its protein product is CASSQDGGGMQPQHF.

The chain couples TRBV12-5 to TRBJ2-4, with a weak D call TRBD1 (6 bases). Trimming pared 2 bases from V and 15 bases from J, leaving 23 bases between. Germline lookup yields CDR1 LGHNT and CDR2 FRNRAP. The CDR3 runs 15 residues. As DNA, the CDR3 is TGTGCTAGTGGTTTGCCAGGGGCAGGCCCCTACGAGCGGTACTTC. Translating it yields CASGLPGAGPYERYF.

V and J are TRBV7-9 and TRBJ2-4, with D maybe TRBD1 (6 bases). The V gene's germline CDR1 is SEHNR and CDR2 FQNEAQ (reference sequence). The CDR3 runs 14 residues. Deletions cut 5 bases from V and 13 bases from J, with 21 bases between. The CDR3 region is CASSQVQGYNEQYF. The CDR3 DNA follows: TGTGCCAGCAGCCAAGTCCAGGGGTACAATGAGCAGTACTTC.

As concerns this clonotype: A much larger clone differs from this one at a single base, so this may be a read error. This chain uses TRBV12-3 or TRBV12-4 with TRBJ1-2; D gene ambiguous. With 3 bases removed from V and 4 bases from J, the gap between germline ends came to 9 bases. The CDR3 contains 13 residues. Here the CDR3 DNA reads TGTGCCAGCAGTTTGGGCAGCTCCTATGGCTACACCTTC. Its protein product is CASSLGSSYGYTF.

This clonotype was observed a few times. This chain connects TRBV3-1 to TRBJ1-2, with D maybe TRBD1 (5 bases). Germline V gene sequence: CDR1 LGHDT, CDR2 YNNKEL (reference sequence). This CDR3 spans 14 amino acids. Trimming took 1 base from V and 4 from J, leaving 10 bases between them. The CDR3 sequence is CASSQGRGGYGYTF. The CDR3 nucleotides read TGTGCCAGCAGCCAAGGTAGGGGAGGCTATGGCTACACCTTC.

The rearrangement links TRBV9 to TRBJ2-1, with unresolved D. The tail of the sequence fits TRBJ2-7 better, so the J call may be wrong. CDR1 and CDR2 (germline): SGDLS, YYNGEE. This CDR3 spans 14 amino acids. CDR3 region: CASSVGAPTREQYF. The DNA of the CDR3 is TGTGCCAGCAGCGTAGGGGCACCCACACGGGAGCAGTACTTC.

There are many counts of this clonotype. J is TRBJ2-7 and V is TRBV29-1, with TRBD1 identical over 7 bases. This CDR3 is 14 amino acids long. V trimming: 6 bases; J trimming: 2 bases; junction bases outside the gene matches: 10. The germline CDR1 and CDR2 sequences are SQVTM and ANQGSEA. The CDR3 DNA sequence: TGCAGCGTCGCATCACGGACAGGAGCCTACGAGCAGTACTTC. It is translated as CSVASRTGAYEQYF.